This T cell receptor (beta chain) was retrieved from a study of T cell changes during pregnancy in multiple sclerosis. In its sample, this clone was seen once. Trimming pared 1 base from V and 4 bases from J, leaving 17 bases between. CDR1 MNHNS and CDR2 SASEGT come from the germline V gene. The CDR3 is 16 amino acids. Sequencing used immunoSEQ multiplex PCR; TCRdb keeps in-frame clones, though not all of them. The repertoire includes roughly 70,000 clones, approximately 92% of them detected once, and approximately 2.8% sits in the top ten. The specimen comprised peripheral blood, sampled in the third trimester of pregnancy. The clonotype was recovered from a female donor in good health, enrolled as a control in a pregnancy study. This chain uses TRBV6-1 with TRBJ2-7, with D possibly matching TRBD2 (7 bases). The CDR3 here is CASSEDAGALAYEQYF. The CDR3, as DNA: TGTGCCAGCAGTGAAGACGCGGGGGCGCTGGCGTACGAGCAGTACTTC.